This TCR beta chain was obtained from a study of blood T cells in healthy people across ages. Across the study: The template switching approach captured approximately one barcoded beta molecule for every two T cells.

Findings and limits, study-wide: Unknown CMV status may confound age-related changes in expanded clones. Investigators viewed diversity estimates from one million T cells as underestimates, the study reported.

Total RNA amounts of at least 6 micrograms were extracted per sample. As to this clonotype: Its antigen is still unknown.

CDR1 DFQATT and CDR2 SNEGSKA come from the germline V gene (reference sequence). The V end was cut by 4 bases, the J end by 9 bases, with 10 bases between. This CDR3 is built from 11 residues. It was with a sample-barcoded 5' primer and a J-beta primer mix that a second PCR of about 6 to 11 cycles was run. Via MiXCR, TCRdb re-called the 5' RACE reads, giving one row per CDR3 protein. Here the sample spans 630,000 or so distinct CDR3 sequences, about 30% being singletons. The sequenced sample consisted of blood. V and J are TRBV20-1 and TRBJ2-1; no reliable D call. This sequence was found in an elderly woman in good health. In nucleotides, the CDR3 is TGCAGTGCTACTTTAGGCGGTGAGCAGTTCTTC. Amino acid sequence: CSATLGGEQFF.